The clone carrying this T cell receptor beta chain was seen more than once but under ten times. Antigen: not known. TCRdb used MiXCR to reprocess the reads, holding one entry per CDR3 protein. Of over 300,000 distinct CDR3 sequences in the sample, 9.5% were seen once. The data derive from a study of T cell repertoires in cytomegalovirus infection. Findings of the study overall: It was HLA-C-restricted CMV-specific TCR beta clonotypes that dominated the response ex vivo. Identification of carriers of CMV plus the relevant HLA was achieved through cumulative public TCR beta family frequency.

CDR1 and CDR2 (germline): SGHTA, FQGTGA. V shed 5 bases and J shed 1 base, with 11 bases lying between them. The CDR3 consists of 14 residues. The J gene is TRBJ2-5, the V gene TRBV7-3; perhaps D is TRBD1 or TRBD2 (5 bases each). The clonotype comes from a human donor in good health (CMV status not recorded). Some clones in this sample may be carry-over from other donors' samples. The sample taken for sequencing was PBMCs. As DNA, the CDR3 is TGTGCCAGCAGCCCGGGACCCATCCAAGAGACCCAGTACTTC. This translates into CASSPGPIQETQYF.